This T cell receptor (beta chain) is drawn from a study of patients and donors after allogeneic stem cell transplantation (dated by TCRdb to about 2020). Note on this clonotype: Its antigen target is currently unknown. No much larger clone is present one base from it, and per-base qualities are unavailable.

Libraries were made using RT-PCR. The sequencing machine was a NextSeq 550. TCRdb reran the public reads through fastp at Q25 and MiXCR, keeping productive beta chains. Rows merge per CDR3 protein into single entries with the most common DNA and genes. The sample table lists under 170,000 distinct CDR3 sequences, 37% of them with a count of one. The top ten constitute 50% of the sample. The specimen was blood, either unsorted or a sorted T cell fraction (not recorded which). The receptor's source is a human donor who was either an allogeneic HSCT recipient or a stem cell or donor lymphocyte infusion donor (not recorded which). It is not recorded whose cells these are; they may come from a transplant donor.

The DNA sequence is given as TGTGCCAGCAGTTACTCAACTAGCGGTAACAATGAGCAGTTCTTC. It translates as CASSYSTSGNNEQFF. The rearrangement joined TRBV6-2 or TRBV6-3 to TRBJ2-1; 8 bases in the junction line up with TRBD2. Trimming removed 0 bases from V and 5 bases from J; the gene matches leave 3 bases unexplained. Based on the germline V gene, the CDR1 and CDR2 sequences are MNHEY and SVGEGT. The CDR3 runs 15 residues from the cysteine to the phenylalanine. The read is trimmed to its CDR3 DNA, 45 bases read in frame from base 1.